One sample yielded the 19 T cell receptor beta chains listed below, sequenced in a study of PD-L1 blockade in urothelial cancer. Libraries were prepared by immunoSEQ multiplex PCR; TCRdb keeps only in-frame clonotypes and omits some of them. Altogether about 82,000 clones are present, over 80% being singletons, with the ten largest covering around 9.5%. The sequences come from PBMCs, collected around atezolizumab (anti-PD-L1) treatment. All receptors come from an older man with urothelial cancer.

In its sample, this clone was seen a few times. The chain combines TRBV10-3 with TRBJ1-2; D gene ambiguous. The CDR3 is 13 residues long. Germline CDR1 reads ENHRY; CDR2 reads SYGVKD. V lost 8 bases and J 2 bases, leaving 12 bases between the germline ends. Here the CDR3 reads CAIGREGNYGYTF. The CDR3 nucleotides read TGTGCCATCGGGAGGGAAGGGAACTATGGCTACACCTTC.

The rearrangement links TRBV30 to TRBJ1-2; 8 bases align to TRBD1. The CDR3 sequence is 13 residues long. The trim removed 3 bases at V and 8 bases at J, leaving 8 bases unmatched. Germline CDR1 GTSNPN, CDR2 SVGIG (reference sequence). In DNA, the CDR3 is TGTGCCTGGAGGCTTCCAGGGGGCGTCGGCTACACCTTC. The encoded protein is CAWRLPGGVGYTF.

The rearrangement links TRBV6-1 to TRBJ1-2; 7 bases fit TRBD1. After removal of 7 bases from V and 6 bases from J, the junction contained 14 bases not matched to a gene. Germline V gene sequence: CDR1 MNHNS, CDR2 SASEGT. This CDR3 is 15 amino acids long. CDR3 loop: CASNLDREERDGYTF. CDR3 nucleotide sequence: TGTGCCAGCAATCTCGACAGGGAGGAACGCGATGGCTACACCTTC.

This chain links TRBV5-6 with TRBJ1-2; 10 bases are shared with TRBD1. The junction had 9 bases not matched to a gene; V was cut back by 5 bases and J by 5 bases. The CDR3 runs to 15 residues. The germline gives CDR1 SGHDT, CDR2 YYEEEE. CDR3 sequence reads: CASRSRDRGEYGYTF. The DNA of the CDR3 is TGTGCCAGCAGGTCCCGGGACAGGGGCGAATATGGCTACACCTTC.

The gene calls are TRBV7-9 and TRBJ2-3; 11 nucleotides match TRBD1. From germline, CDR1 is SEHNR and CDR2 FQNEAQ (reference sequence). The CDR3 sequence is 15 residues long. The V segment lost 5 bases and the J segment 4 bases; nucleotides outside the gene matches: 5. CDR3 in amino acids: CASSRDRGMSDTQYF. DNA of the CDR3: TGTGCCAGCAGCCGGGACAGGGGGATGTCAGATACGCAGTATTTT. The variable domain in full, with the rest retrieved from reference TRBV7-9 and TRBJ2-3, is DTGVSQNPRHKITKRGQNVTFRCDPISEHNRLYWYRQTLGQGPEFLTYFQNEAQLEKSRLLSDRFSAERPKGSFSTLEIQRTEQGDSAMYLCASSRDRGMSDTQYFGPGTRLTVL.

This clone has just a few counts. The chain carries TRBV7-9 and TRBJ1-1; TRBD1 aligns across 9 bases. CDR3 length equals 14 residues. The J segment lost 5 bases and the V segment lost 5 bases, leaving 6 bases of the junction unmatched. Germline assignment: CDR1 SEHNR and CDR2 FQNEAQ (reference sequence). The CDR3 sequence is CASSPLTGGTEAFF. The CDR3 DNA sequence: TGTGCCAGCAGCCCATTGACAGGGGGTACTGAAGCTTTCTTT.

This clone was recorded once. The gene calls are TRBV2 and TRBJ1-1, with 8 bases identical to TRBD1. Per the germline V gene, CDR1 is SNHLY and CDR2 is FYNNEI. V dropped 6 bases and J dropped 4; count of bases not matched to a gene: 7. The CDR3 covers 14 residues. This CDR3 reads CASRTADRATEAFF. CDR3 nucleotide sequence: TGTGCCAGCAGAACTGCGGACAGGGCCACTGAAGCTTTCTTT.

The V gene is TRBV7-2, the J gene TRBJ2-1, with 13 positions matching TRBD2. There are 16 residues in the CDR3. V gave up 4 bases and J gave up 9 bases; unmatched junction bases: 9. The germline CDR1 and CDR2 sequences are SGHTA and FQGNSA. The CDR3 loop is CASSSRTSGGLGEQFF. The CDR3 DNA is TGTGCCAGCAGCTCCCGGACTAGCGGGGGTTTGGGTGAGCAGTTCTTC. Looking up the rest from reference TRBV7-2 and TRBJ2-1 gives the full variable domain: GAGVSQSPSNKVTEKGKDVELRCDPISGHTALYWYRQSLGQGLEFLIYFQGNSAPDKSGLPSDRFSAERTGGSVSTLTIQRTQQEDSAVYLCASSSRTSGGLGEQFFGPGTRLTVL.

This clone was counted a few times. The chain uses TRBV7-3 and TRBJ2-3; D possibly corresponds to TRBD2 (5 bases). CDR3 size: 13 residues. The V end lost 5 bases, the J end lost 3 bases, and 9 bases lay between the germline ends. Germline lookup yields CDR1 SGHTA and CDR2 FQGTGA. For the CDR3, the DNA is TGTGCCAGCAGCCCGGACTCGACAGATACGCAGTATTTT. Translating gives CASSPDSTDTQYF.

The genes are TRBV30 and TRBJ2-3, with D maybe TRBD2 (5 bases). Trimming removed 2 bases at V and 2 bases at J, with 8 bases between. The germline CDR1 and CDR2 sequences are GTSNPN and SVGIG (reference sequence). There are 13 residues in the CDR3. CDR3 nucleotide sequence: TGTGCCTGGAGTCGGGGATCCACAGATACGCAGTATTTT. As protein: CAWSRGSTDTQYF. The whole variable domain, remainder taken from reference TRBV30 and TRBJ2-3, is SQTIHQWPATLVQPVGSPLSLECTVEGTSNPNLYWYRQAAGRGLQLLFYSVGIGQISSEVPQNLSASRPQDRQFILSSKKLLLSDSGFYLCAWSRGSTDTQYFGPGTRLTVL.

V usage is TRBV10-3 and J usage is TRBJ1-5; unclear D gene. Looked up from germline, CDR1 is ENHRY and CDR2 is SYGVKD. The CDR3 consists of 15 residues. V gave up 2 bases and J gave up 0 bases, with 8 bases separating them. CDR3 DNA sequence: TGTGCCATCAGTGAGACAGATAATAGCAATCAGCCCCAGCATTTT. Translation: CAISETDNSNQPQHF.

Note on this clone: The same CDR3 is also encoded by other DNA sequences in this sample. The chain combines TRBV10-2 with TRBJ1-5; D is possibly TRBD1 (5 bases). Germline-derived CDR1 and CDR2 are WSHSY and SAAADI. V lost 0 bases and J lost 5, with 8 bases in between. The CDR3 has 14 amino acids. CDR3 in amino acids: CASSESGGDQPQHF. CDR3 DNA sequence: TGCGCCAGCAGTGAGTCGGGAGGGGATCAGCCCCAGCATTTT.

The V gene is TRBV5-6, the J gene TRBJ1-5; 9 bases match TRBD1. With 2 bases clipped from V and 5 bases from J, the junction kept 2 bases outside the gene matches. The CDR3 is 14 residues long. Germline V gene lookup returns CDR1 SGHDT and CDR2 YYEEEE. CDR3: CASSFRDRDQPQHF. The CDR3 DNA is TGTGCCAGCAGCTTCCGGGACAGGGATCAGCCCCAGCATTTT.

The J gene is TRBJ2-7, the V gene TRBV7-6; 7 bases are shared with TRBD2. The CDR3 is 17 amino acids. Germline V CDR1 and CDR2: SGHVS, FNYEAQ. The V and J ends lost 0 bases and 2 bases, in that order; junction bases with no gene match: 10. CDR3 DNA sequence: TGTGCCAGCAGCTTAGCGGCCCCGGGACTACGAACCTACGAGCAGTACTTC. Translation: CASSLAAPGLRTYEQYF.

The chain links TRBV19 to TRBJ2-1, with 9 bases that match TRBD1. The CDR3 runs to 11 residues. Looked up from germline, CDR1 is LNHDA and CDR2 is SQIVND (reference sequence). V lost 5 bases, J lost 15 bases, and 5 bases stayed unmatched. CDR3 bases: TGTGCCAGTAGTGCCGGGACAGGGACGTTCTTC. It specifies CASSAGTGTFF. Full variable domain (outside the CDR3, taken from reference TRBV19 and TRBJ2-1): DGGITQSPKYLFRKEGQNVTLSCEQNLNHDAMYWYRQDPGQGLRLIYYSQIVNDFQKGDIAEGYSVSREKKESFPLTVTSAQKNPTAFYLCASSAGTGTFFGPGTRLTVL.

The CDR3 bases are TGTGCCAGCAGCGTAGGGGTGGCGGGGGCTCCAGATACGCAGTATTTT. It translates to CASSVGVAGAPDTQYF. This chain joins TRBV9 and TRBJ2-3, with D perhaps TRBD2 (7 bases). There are 16 residues in the CDR3. Germline CDR1 reads SGDLS; CDR2 reads YYNGEE. The V end lost 0 bases, the J end lost 4 bases, and 15 bases lay between the germline ends.

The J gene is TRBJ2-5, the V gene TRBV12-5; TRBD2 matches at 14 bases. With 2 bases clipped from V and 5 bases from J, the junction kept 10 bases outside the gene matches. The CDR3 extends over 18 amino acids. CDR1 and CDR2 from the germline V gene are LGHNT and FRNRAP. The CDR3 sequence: CASGLPPGTSGRRETQYF. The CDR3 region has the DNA TGTGCTAGTGGTTTGCCCCCCGGGACTAGCGGGAGACGGGAGACCCAGTACTTC.

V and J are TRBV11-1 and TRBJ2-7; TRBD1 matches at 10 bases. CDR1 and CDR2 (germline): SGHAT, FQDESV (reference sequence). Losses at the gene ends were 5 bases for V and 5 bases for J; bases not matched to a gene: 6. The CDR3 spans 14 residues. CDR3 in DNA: TGTGCCAGCAGCATCCGGGACAGGGGCCACGAGCAGTACTTC. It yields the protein CASSIRDRGHEQYF.

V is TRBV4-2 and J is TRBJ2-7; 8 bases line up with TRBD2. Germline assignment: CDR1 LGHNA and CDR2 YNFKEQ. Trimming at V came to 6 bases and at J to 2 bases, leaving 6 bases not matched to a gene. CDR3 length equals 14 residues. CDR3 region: CASSTAGVTYEQYF. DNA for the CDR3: TGTGCCAGCAGTACAGCGGGAGTGACCTACGAGCAGTACTTC.